The T cell receptor (beta chain) under discussion was sequenced for a study of cytomegalovirus exposure and HLA in healthy donors. Study observations and caveats: Cytomegalovirus-associated status was assigned to some 160 TCR beta chains. A later analysis found that most CMV-associated TCR beta chains appeared HLA-restricted.

Both 60 Vbeta primers and 13 Jbeta primers went into the PCR. Sequencing was performed with immunoSEQ multiplex PCR; in TCRdb, only in-frame clones are kept and a portion is missing. This table has approximately 120,000 clones, around 80% appearing once. As to this clone: Its antigen is not known.

This CDR3 contains 14 residues. V gave up 4 bases and J gave up 5 bases; unmatched junction bases: 3. Germline V gene lookup returns CDR1 SNHLY and CDR2 FYNNEI. The TCR comes from a man in his fifties or sixties in good health and CMV-seronegative. The chain recombines TRBV2 with TRBJ2-2, with 8 bases matching TRBD1. Sequencing was carried out using PBMCs. In nucleotides, the CDR3 is TGTGCCAGCAGTGGGACAGGGCGGACCGGGGAGCTGTTTTTT. Its translation: CASSGTGRTGELFF.